Listed below are T cell receptor beta chains from one sample, sequenced in a study of T cell clones after liver transplantation. The assay was immunoSEQ multiplex PCR, and TCRdb's table has in-frame clones only and misses some. The sample consists of 50,000 to 60,000 clones, more than 70% of them appearing once. The sequencing used CD4+ T cells from blood, collected at the 22-month timepoint. The receptors stem from a human patient who received a liver transplant. Some T cells may be graft donor cells. CDR3s include the opening cysteine and the closing phenylalanine or tryptophan. Fields, in order: J gene, V gene, D gene, CDR3 length, clone size, CDR3 DNA, CDR3 protein. A D gene is named only where the DNA matches it firmly. For some rows the clone size is stated as once, few or many, or as a class when expanded; others skip it.

>TRBJ2-3|TRBV7-2|.|15|.
TGTGCCAGCACCATCCGGGGTGGGGACACAGATACGCAGTATTTT
CASTIRGGDTDTQYF
>TRBJ1-3|TRBV19|TRBD1|21|.
TGTGCCAGTAACCCGAGGGGAGGCCGGGACAGTTTTGCGAACTCTGGAAACACCATATATTTT
CASNPRGGRDSFANSGNTIYF
>TRBJ1-5|TRBV4-2|.|16|.
TGTGCCAGCAGCCAAGATCACGGGCAGGGCAATCAGCCCCAGCATTTT
CASSQDHGQGNQPQHF
>TRBJ1-2|TRBV10-1|.|13|.
TGCGCCAGCAGTGGCACGCTAAACTATGGCTACACCTTC
CASSGTLNYGYTF
>TRBJ1-1|TRBV28|.|15|once
TGTGCCAGCAGTCCCCCGGGGGCCTTGGGGGCCGAAGCTTTCTTT
CASSPPGALGAEAFF
>TRBJ2-5|TRBV2|TRBD1|13|.
TGTGCCAGCAGCTACAGGGGGCAAGAGACCCAGTACTTC
CASSYRGQETQYF
>TRBJ1-6|TRBV7-6|TRBD1|16|few
TGTGCCAGCAGCTACGGACAGGAAACCTATAATTCACCCCTCCACTTT
CASSYGQETYNSPLHF
>TRBJ2-2|TRBV7-3|TRBD1|14|.
TGTGCCAGCAGCCGGACAGGGACGGGGCGGGAGCTGTTTTTT
CASSRTGTGRELFF
>TRBJ1-5|TRBV27|TRBD1|15|few
TGTGCCAGCAGCACTCTCCAGGGGGGCCCTCAGCCCCAGCATTTT
CASSTLQGGPQPQHF
>TRBJ1-6|TRBV4-1|.|20|.
TGCGCCAGCAGCCATTTATTGGGACCGTACGAAGACCTTTATAATTCACCCCTCCACTTT
CASSHLLGPYEDLYNSPLHF
>TRBJ2-3|TRBV9|.|17|few
TGTGCCAGCAGCGGTAGTGGCGGGCGGCACCGCACAGATACGCAGTATTTT
CASSGSGGRHRTDTQYF
>TRBJ2-3|TRBV7-2|.|12|.
TGTGCCAGCAGCCTACTAGCAAACACGCAGTATTTT
CASSLLANTQYF
>TRBJ2-7|TRBV27|TRBD1|15|.
TGTGCCAGCAGCCCCACCCGGACAGGGAAATACGAGCAGTACTTC
CASSPTRTGKYEQYF
>TRBJ2-3|TRBV5-4|TRBD2|16|.
TGTGCCAGCAGCTTGGTTAGCGGGGGGGCGTCAGATACGCAGTATTTT
CASSLVSGGASDTQYF
>TRBJ2-1|TRBV18|TRBD1|15|.
TGTGCCAGCTCACAAGACAGGGGAATGAACAATGAGCAGTTCTTC
CASSQDRGMNNEQFF
>TRBJ2-1|TRBV6-1|.|14|few
TGTGCCAGCAGTTTCCAGGACGCCAGGGATGAGCAGTTCTTC
CASSFQDARDEQFF
>TRBJ2-1|TRBV7-9|.|17|.
TGTGCCAGCAGCTTAAAGCAGCCGAATGGTCACTACAATGAGCAGTTCTTC
CASSLKQPNGHYNEQFF
>TRBJ1-5|TRBV7-8|TRBD1|15|.
TGTGCCAGCAGCCATACATCGACAGGGAATCAGCCCCAGCATTTT
CASSHTSTGNQPQHF
>TRBJ1-1|TRBV15|TRBD1|14|.
TGTGCCACCAGCAGAGATTTTACAGGGGCCGAAGCTTTCTTT
CATSRDFTGAEAFF
>TRBJ1-6|TRBV28|TRBD1|15|.
TGTGCCAGCAGTTCGTCGACAGGGGGAGTTTCACCCCTCCACTTT
CASSSSTGGVSPLHF
>TRBJ2-3|TRBV7-3|.|16|.
TGTGCCAGCAGCCCTACGGGTACAGCCAAGGGAGATACGCAGTATTTT
CASSPTGTAKGDTQYF
>TRBJ2-7|TRBV6-5|.|13|.
TGTGCCAGCAGTTACTCGAGAGGGGGCGAGCAGTACTTC
CASSYSRGGEQYF
>TRBJ1-2|TRBV28|.|13|.
TGTGCCAGCATCTACAGGCAAGGCTATGGCTACACCTTC
CASIYRQGYGYTF
>TRBJ2-1|TRBV9|TRBD1|16|.
TGTGCCAGCAGCCCAGGGACAGCAACGTGGAACAATGAGCAGTTCTTC
CASSPGTATWNNEQFF
>TRBJ1-1|TRBV2|.|14|.
TGTGCCAGCAGTGAAGGGGGCAGGGTGGTTGAAGCTTTCTTT
CASSEGGRVVEAFF
>TRBJ1-1|TRBV12-5|.|15|.
TGTGCTAGTGGCCAAGATTCGGGCAGGGGCACTGAAGCTTTCTTT
CASGQDSGRGTEAFF
>TRBJ2-5|TRBV7-8|.|12|.
TGTGCCAGCAGCAGGGGCGGGGAGACCCAGTACTTC
CASSRGGETQYF
>TRBJ2-4|TRBV6-1|.|14|.
TGTGCCAGCAGTGAACTTGGTCGAGGGGACATTCAGTACTTC
CASSELGRGDIQYF
>TRBJ1-6|TRBV16|.|14|many
TGTGCCAGCAGCCAGGAGGGTTATAATTCACCCCTCCACTTT
CASSQEGYNSPLHF
>TRBJ2-2|TRBV5-7|.|14|once
TGTGCCAGCAGCTCAAGGGTCTACACCGGGGAGCTGTTTTTT
CASSSRVYTGELFF
>TRBJ2-3|TRBV4-2|.|20|.
TGTGCCAGCAGCCAAGATGCCCCCGGGTTCGTGGGGGGCGATAGAGATACGCAGTATTTT
CASSQDAPGFVGGDRDTQYF
>TRBJ1-2|TRBV6-5|TRBD1|15|once
TGTGCCAGCAGTTCCACCCAAAGACAGGGGAGGGGCTACACCTTC
CASSSTQRQGRGYTF
>TRBJ2-1|TRBV28|.|16|.
TGTGCCAGCAGCTCCGAAAGCGTTGCGGGATACAATGAGCAGTTCTTC
CASSSESVAGYNEQFF
>TRBJ1-2|TRBV5-1|.|14|.
TGCGCCAGCAGCTTGGAACAGGGTATATATGGCTACACCTTC
CASSLEQGIYGYTF
>TRBJ2-7|TRBV11-2|TRBD2|15|.
TGTGCCAGCAGCTATCTAGCGGGGCAATCCTACGAGCAGTACTTC
CASSYLAGQSYEQYF
>TRBJ1-4|TRBV5-1|.|17|.
TGCGCCAGCAGCTTGGAGGGAGCGAGGGAAACTAATGAAAAACTGTTTTTT
CASSLEGARETNEKLFF
>TRBJ1-6|TRBV28|TRBD1|17|.
TGTGCCAGCAGTTCAAGTGAGGGACAGGGGTGGAATTCACCCCTCCACTTT
CASSSSEGQGWNSPLHF
>TRBJ2-2|TRBV7-7|TRBD1|17|.
TGTGCCAGCAGCTTAGCGGCGGGACAGGGTGTCACCGGGGAGCTGTTTTTT
CASSLAAGQGVTGELFF